The 6 T cell receptor beta chains below come from one sample, sequenced in a study of blood T cell repertoires in COVID-19. TCRdb's copy holds only in-frame clones and misses some; the assay was immunoSEQ multiplex PCR. Among some 70,000 clones listed, less than 90% were seen once. The specimen sequenced was peripheral blood. Every receptor here comes from a man aged 45-60 years with COVID-19, enrolled during active disease.

DNA of the CDR3: TGCAGCGTTGCAATGCAAGCGAACACTGAAGCTTTCTTT. Residues: CSVAMQANTEAFF. This chain uses TRBV29-1 with TRBJ1-1; D is uncertain. Germline V gene lookup returns CDR1 SQVTM and CDR2 ANQGSEA. This CDR3 has 13 amino acids. V lost 4 bases, J lost 1 base, and 10 bases lay in between.

The chain uses TRBV20-1 and TRBJ2-7, with D uncertain. Germline V gene data show CDR1 as DFQATT and CDR2 as SNEGSKA (reference sequence). The CDR3 covers 11 residues. V was clipped by 6 bases and J by 3 bases, with 9 bases between them. The DNA of the CDR3 is TGCAGTGCGATCTCAGACTACGAGCAGTACTTC. Its translation is CSAISDYEQYF.

This clone has just one count. The rearrangement joins TRBV7-9 to TRBJ2-7; D is ambiguous. V lost 3 bases to trimming and J lost 5 bases, with 8 bases between them. The germline V gene has CDR1 SEHNR and CDR2 FQNEAQ (reference sequence). There are 12 residues in the CDR3. The CDR3 loop is CASSFSVDEQYF. CDR3 sequence (DNA): TGTGCCAGCAGCTTTTCGGTGGACGAGCAGTACTTC.

V usage is TRBV29-1 and J usage is TRBJ2-2; 9 bases agree with TRBD2. CDR3 length: 16 residues. Germline V lookup: CDR1 SQVTM, CDR2 ANQGSEA. Trimming removed 2 bases from V and 2 bases from J; junction bases left unmatched: 6. As DNA, the CDR3 is TGCAGCGTTGAAACAGGGCTAGCGGGAAACACCGGGGAGCTGTTTTTT. Translation: CSVETGLAGNTGELFF.

The table lists this clone with a count of one. The chain has TRBV6-5 and TRBJ2-1, with unresolved D. This CDR3 is built from 14 residues. V lost 2 bases, J lost 5 bases, and 10 bases lay in between. Germline V gene lookup returns CDR1 MNHEY and CDR2 SVGAGI. The CDR3 DNA reads as TGTGCCAGCAGTTACAATAAGAGGAACAATGAGCAGTTCTTC. It codes for CASSYNKRNNEQFF.

This clone is medium-sized in the sample. J is TRBJ1-2 and V is TRBV5-1; possibly TRBD1 for D (6 bases). The V gene's germline CDR1 is SGHRS and CDR2 YFSETQ. Deletions cut 2 bases from V and 0 bases from J, with 8 bases between. The CDR3 is 14 residues long. The chain's CDR3 is CASSLQGANYGYTF. CDR3 DNA: TGCGCCAGCAGCTTACAGGGCGCTAACTATGGCTACACCTTC.